The rows below give T cell receptor beta chains drawn from one sample of a study of immune evolution from preneoplasia to lung adenocarcinoma. Some clones are missing from TCRdb's copy, which holds only in-frame ones; the method was immunoSEQ multiplex PCR. This table has around 3,200 clones, around 80% appearing once. Sequenced input: FFPE adjacent normal lung tissue. The receptor set was obtained from a person aged 65 to 85 with lung adenocarcinoma. CDR3s include the opening cysteine and the closing phenylalanine or tryptophan. Fields, in order: D gene, J gene, clone size, V gene, CDR3 protein, CDR3 DNA. D genes are given only for firm matches. Only some rows state a clone size, as once, few, many or a class for expanded clones.

. TRBJ1-4 . TRBV5-1 CASSSPPDSSNEKLFF TGCGCCAGCAGCTCGCCACCGGACAGTTCGAATGAAAAACTGTTTTTT
. TRBJ1-1 . TRBV25-1 CASSEDGFPEAFF TGTGCCAGCAGTGAAGACGGGTTTCCCGAAGCTTTCTTT
. TRBJ2-7 . TRBV7-2 CASSLTGPYEQYF TGTGCCAGCAGCTTAACAGGGCCCTACGAGCAGTACTTC
. TRBJ2-1 . TRBV5-4 CASSLGYEQFF TGTGCCAGCAGCTTGGGGTATGAGCAGTTCTTC
. TRBJ1-1 once TRBV12-2 CASRSVGGPEAFF TGTGCAAGTCGCTCCGTCGGGGGCCCTGAGGCTTTCTTT
. TRBJ1-1 . TRBV29-1 CSVRQGSVLNTEAFF TGCAGCGTGAGACAAGGCTCTGTACTGAACACTGAAGCTTTCTTT
. TRBJ1-6 . TRBV19 CASSPREGDSPLHF TGTGCCAGTAGTCCCCGGGAAGGAGATTCACCCCTCCACTTT
. TRBJ2-3 . TRBV19 CASSTTGYTDTQYF TGTGCCAGTAGTACCACAGGTTACACAGATACGCAGTATTTT
. TRBJ2-7 . TRBV11-3 CASSLGDGLGEQYF TGTGCCAGCAGCTTAGGAGACGGCCTAGGAGAGCAGTACTTC
TRBD1 TRBJ2-2 . TRBV30 CACHGQGGTGELFF TGTGCCTGCCATGGACAGGGGGGCACCGGGGAGCTGTTTTTT
TRBD1 TRBJ2-7 . TRBV5-1 CASSPPPGQERGEQYF TGCGCCAGCAGCCCGCCCCCGGGACAGGAGAGGGGCGAGCAGTACTTC
TRBD2 TRBJ2-1 . TRBV6-4 CASGGGRAEEFF TGTGCCAGCGGAGGCGGGAGGGCCGAGGAGTTCTTC
. TRBJ2-1 . TRBV6-5 CASGGGEQFF TGTGCCAGTGGGGGTGGGGAGCAGTTCTTC
TRBD1 TRBJ2-3 once TRBV7-8 CASSIRDRATDTQYF TGTGCCAGCAGCATACGGGACAGGGCCACAGATACGCAGTATTTT
. TRBJ2-2 . TRBV7-2 CASSLGPLNTGELFF TGTGCCAGCAGCTTAGGCCCGCTGAACACCGGGGAGCTGTTTTTT
. TRBJ2-5 once TRBV5-8 CASNLQETQYF TGTGCCAGCAACCTCCAAGAGACCCAGTACTTC
TRBD1 TRBJ1-4 once TRBV11-2 CASRPSGGGGEKLFF TGTGCCAGCAGGCCTTCAGGGGGCGGAGGTGAAAAACTGTTTTTT
. TRBJ1-5 . TRBV7-2 CASSLGDKERPQHF TGTGCCAGCAGCTTAGGCGACAAAGAGAGGCCCCAGCATTTT
. TRBJ2-2 . TRBV11-2 CASSRLSASGELFF TGTGCCAGCAGCCGCCTGTCGGCATCCGGGGAGCTGTTTTTT
. TRBJ1-6 . TRBV23-1 CASSLPGGGSYNSPLHF TGCGCCAGCAGTCTTCCAGGTGGAGGCTCCTATAATTCACCCCTCCACTTT
. TRBJ2-5 . TRBV5-6 CASSMDRGETQYF TGTGCCAGCAGCATGGACCGCGGGGAGACCCAGTACTTC
TRBD2 TRBJ2-7 . TRBV5-5 CASSFNSGGYYEQYF TGTGCCAGCAGCTTCAATAGCGGGGGTTACTACGAGCAGTACTTC
. TRBJ1-2 . TRBV27 CASSFIRQNGDGYTF TGTGCCAGCAGTTTTATCCGACAGAACGGGGATGGCTACACCTTC
. TRBJ2-7 . TRBV7-2 CASSGSGSYEQYF TGTGCCAGCAGCGGTAGCGGCTCCTACGAGCAGTACTTC
. TRBJ2-1 . TRBV5-1 CASSLANPKDNEQFF TGCGCCAGCAGCTTGGCCAACCCTAAAGACAATGAGCAGTTCTTC
. TRBJ2-2 . TRBV11-3 CASSPRQYTGELFF TGTGCCAGCAGCCCCCGACAGTACACCGGGGAGCTGTTTTTT
. TRBJ2-1 . TRBV5-1 CASSETRADEQFF TGCGCCAGCAGCGAGACTAGAGCCGATGAGCAGTTCTTC
. TRBJ2-7 once TRBV7-8 CASSLLAPDYEQYF TGTGCCAGCAGCTTACTAGCTCCGGATTACGAGCAGTACTTC
. TRBJ1-1 . TRBV6-5 CASGGVNTEAFF TGTGCCAGCGGGGGGGTGAACACTGAAGCTTTCTTT
. TRBJ1-4 once TRBV6-6 CASRRQVSTNEKLFF TGTGCCAGCAGGAGACAGGTTTCAACTAATGAAAAACTGTTTTTT
. TRBJ1-5 . TRBV2 CASSVGQINQPQHF TGTGCCAGCAGTGTTGGACAGATCAATCAGCCCCAGCATTTT
. TRBJ1-5 once TRBV9 CASSMSYCSNQPQHF TGTGCCAGCAGCATGAGCTATTGTAGCAATCAGCCCCAGCATTTT
. TRBJ2-7 . TRBV11-2 CATRGTPFSYEQYF TGTGCGACTCGGGGGACCCCATTCTCCTACGAGCAGTACTTC
TRBD2 TRBJ2-4 . TRBV6-5 CASSYSIAGGPNIQYF TGTGCCAGCAGTTACTCGATAGCGGGAGGGCCGAACATTCAGTACTTC
. TRBJ1-1 . TRBV28 CASIEGGRNTEAFF TGTGCCAGCATCGAAGGCGGGAGGAACACTGAAGCTTTCTTT
. TRBJ2-2 . TRBV6-5 CASRQTLGNTGELFF TGTGCCAGCAGGCAGACACTAGGGAACACCGGGGAGCTGTTTTTT
. TRBJ2-7 . TRBV7-9 CASSNNYEQYF TGTGCCAGCAGCAACAACTACGAGCAGTACTTC
. TRBJ2-5 . TRBV19 CASSRIEGGAIETQYF TGTGCCAGTAGTAGGATCGAAGGGGGGGCTATCGAGACCCAGTACTTC
. TRBJ1-2 . TRBV5-6 CASSFSQWASGGYTF TGTGCCAGCAGCTTTTCTCAGTGGGCGTCAGGGGGCTACACCTTC
TRBD1 TRBJ2-7 . TRBV6-6 CASSRPTGENEQYF TGTGCCAGCAGCCGCCCTACAGGGGAAAACGAGCAGTACTTC
. TRBJ2-7 . TRBV11-2 CASSLISGPYEQYF TGTGCCAGCAGCTTAATCTCAGGGCCCTACGAGCAGTACTTC
TRBD2 TRBJ2-4 . TRBV6-4 CASRWTAGGGNIQYF TGTGCCAGCAGGTGGACAGCCGGGGGGGGAAACATTCAGTACTTC
. TRBJ2-3 . TRBV7-8 CASSLEGDTDTQYF TGTGCCAGCAGCTTAGAGGGGGACACAGATACGCAGTATTTT
. TRBJ1-1 once TRBV29-1 CSVEGGRANTEAFF TGCAGCGTTGAAGGGGGCAGGGCGAACACTGAAGCTTTCTTT
TRBD1 TRBJ1-5 . TRBV28 CASRIGTGGSQPQHF TGTGCCAGCAGAATTGGGACAGGGGGTTCCCAGCCCCAGCATTTT
TRBD2 TRBJ2-7 . TRBV5-4 CASSRIKGTSGRPSYEQYF TGTGCCAGCAGCCGAATCAAAGGGACTAGCGGGAGGCCCTCCTACGAGCAGTACTTC
. TRBJ1-2 . TRBV20-1 CSASTMGGYTF TGCAGTGCTAGCACCATGGGAGGCTACACCTTC
. TRBJ2-2 . TRBV4-2 CASSQDRRSNTGELFF TGTGCCAGCAGCCAAGACCGGAGATCGAACACCGGGGAGCTGTTTTTT
. TRBJ2-7 . TRBV19 CASRTQNDGSYEQYF TGTGCCAGCAGGACTCAGAATGATGGCTCCTACGAGCAGTACTTC
TRBD2 TRBJ2-7 . TRBV18 CASSPAGLAGGEQYF TGTGCCAGCTCGCCGGCGGGGCTAGCGGGAGGCGAGCAGTACTTC
. TRBJ1-1 . TRBV6-6 CASSEGKAEAFF TGTGCCAGCAGTGAGGGGAAGGCTGAAGCTTTCTTT
. TRBJ1-6 . TRBV11-1 CASSPWGGQESPLHF TGTGCCAGCAGCCCATGGGGGGGGCAGGAGTCACCCCTCCACTTT
TRBD1 TRBJ1-4 . TRBV5-6 CASSGGQGPNEKLFF TGTGCCAGCAGCGGAGGACAGGGGCCAAATGAAAAACTGTTTTTT
TRBD2 TRBJ2-1 . TRBV18 CASSPAAGGPGDNEQFF TGTGCCAGCTCACCTGCGGCGGGAGGGCCGGGGGACAATGAGCAGTTCTTC
. TRBJ1-2 . TRBV2 CASSVGGGNYGYTF TGTGCCAGCAGTGTGGGGGGCGGGAACTATGGCTACACCTTC
TRBD2 TRBJ2-1 . TRBV27 CASGSLAGGDNEQFF TGTGCCAGCGGCTCCTTAGCGGGAGGGGACAATGAGCAGTTCTTC
. TRBJ1-2 . TRBV29-1 CSVISNYGYTF TGCAGCGTTATTTCTAACTATGGCTACACCTTC
. TRBJ1-1 once TRBV29-1 CSGGEADTEAFF TGCAGCGGGGGGGAGGCAGATACTGAAGCTTTCTTT
. TRBJ2-5 . TRBV10-2 CASGAVQETQYF TGCGCCAGCGGGGCAGTCCAAGAGACCCAGTACTTC
TRBD2 TRBJ2-1 . TRBV7-3 CASSLGTSGRRNEQFF TGTGCCAGCAGCTTGGGGACTAGCGGGAGGAGGAATGAGCAGTTCTTC